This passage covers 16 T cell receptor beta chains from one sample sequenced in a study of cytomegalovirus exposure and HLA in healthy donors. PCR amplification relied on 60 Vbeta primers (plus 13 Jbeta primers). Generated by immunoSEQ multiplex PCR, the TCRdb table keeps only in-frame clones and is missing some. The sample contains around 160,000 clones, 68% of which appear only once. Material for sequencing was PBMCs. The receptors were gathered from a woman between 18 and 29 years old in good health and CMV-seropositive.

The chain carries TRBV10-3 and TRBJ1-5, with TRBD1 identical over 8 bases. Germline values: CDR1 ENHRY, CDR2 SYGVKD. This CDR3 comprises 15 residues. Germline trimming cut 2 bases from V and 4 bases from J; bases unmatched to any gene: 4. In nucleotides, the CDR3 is TGTGCCATCAGTGAGGGAGGACAGGGAAATCAGCCCCAGCATTTT. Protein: CAISEGGQGNQPQHF.

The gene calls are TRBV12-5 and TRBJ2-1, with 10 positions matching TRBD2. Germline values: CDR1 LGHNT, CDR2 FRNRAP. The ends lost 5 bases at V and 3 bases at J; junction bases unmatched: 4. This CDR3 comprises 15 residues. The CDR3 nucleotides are TGTGCTAGTGGTCCTTGGACTAGCGGCTACAATGAGCAGTTCTTC. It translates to CASGPWTSGYNEQFF. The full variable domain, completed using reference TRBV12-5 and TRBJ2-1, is DARVTQTPRHKVTEMGQEVTMRCQPILGHNTVFWYRQTMMQGLELLAYFRNRAPLDDSGMPKDRFSAEMPDATLATLKIQPSEPRDSAVYFCASGPWTSGYNEQFFGPGTRLTVL.

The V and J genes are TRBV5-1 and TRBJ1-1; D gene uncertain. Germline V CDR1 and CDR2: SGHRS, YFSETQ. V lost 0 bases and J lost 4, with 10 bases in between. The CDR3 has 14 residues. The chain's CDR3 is CASSLVSRGTEAFF. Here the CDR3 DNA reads TGCGCCAGCAGCTTGGTGTCCCGGGGCACTGAAGCTTTCTTT.

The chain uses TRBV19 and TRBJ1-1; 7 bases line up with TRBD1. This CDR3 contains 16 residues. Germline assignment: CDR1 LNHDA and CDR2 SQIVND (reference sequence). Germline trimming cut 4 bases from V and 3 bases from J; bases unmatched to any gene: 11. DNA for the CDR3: TGTGCCAGTAGTACTGGGGCGGACAGGCGGTACACTGAAGCTTTCTTT. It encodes CASSTGADRRYTEAFF.

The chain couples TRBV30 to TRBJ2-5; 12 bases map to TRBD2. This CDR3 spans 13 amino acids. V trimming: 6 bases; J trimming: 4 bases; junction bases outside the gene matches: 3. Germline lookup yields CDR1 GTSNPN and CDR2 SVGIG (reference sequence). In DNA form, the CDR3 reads TGTGCCTGTGAACTAGCGGGAGGAGAGACCCAGTACTTC. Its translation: CACELAGGETQYF.

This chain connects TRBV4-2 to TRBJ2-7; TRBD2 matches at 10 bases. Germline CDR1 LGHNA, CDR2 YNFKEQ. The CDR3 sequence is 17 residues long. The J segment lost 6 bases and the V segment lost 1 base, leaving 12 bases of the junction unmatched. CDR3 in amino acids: CASSQAEVAGGLSEQYF. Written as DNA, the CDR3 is TGTGCCAGCAGCCAAGCGGAGGTAGCGGGGGGCCTGAGCGAGCAGTACTTC.

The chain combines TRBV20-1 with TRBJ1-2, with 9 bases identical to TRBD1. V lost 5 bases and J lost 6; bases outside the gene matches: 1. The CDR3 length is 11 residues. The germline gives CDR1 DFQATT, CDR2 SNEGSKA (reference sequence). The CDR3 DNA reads TGCAGTGCTCGACAGGGGGATGGCTACACCTTC. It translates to CSARQGDGYTF.

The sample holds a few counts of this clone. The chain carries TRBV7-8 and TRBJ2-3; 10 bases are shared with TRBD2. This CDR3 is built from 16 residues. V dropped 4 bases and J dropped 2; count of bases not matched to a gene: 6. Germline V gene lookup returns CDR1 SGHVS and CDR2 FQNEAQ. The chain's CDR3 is CASSSLLAGPTDTQYF. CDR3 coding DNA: TGTGCCAGCAGCTCCTTACTAGCGGGACCCACAGATACGCAGTATTTT.

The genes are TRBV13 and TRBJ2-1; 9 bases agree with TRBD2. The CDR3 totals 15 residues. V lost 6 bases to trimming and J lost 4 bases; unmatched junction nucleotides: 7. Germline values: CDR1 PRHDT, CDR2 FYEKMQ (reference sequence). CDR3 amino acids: CASRWGGGAYNEQFF. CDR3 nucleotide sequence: TGTGCCAGCAGATGGGGCGGGGGGGCATACAATGAGCAGTTCTTC.

The CDR3 region has the DNA TGTGCCAGCAGCTTGAACTACGGGACAGGGGTCCAAGAGACCCAGTACTTC. Translating gives CASSLNYGTGVQETQYF. This rearrangement joins TRBV5-8 to TRBJ2-5, with TRBD1 matching 10 bases. Germline CDR1 reads SGHTS; CDR2 reads YDEGEE. The CDR3 consists of 17 residues. Unmatched junction bases numbered 7, after V lost 1 base and J lost 1 base.

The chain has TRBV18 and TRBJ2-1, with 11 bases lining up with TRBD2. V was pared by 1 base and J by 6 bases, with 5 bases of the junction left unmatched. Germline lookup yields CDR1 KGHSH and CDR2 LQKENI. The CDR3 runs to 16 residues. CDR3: CASSPRLAGGSNEQFF. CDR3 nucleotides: TGTGCCAGCTCACCACGGCTAGCGGGAGGTTCCAATGAGCAGTTCTTC. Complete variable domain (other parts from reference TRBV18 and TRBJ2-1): NAGVMQNPRHLVRRRGQEARLRCSPMKGHSHVYWYRQLPEEGLKFMVYLQKENIIDESGMPKERFSAEFPKEGPSILRIQQVVRGDSAAYFCASSPRLAGGSNEQFFGPGTRLTVL.

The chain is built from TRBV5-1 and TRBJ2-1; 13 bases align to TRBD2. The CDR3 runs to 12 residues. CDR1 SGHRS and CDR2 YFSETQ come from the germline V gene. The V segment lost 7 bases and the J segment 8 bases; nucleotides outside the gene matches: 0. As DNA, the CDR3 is TGCGCCAGCGGACTAGCGGGAGATGAGCAGTTCTTC. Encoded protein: CASGLAGDEQFF.

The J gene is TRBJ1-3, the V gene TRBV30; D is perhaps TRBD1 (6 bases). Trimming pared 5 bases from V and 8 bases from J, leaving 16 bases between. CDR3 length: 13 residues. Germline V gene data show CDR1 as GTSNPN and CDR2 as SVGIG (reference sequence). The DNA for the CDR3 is TGTGCCTGGCGGACAGATCCCCGATACACCATATATTTT. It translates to CAWRTDPRYTIYF.

CDR3 sequence (DNA): TGTGCCAGCAGCCAAGATAAAGCGGGTTCCCCCTACGAGCAGTACTTC. Translating it yields CASSQDKAGSPYEQYF. The chain combines TRBV4-2 with TRBJ2-7; the D gene is possibly TRBD2 (6 bases). The CDR3 is 16 residues long. CDR1 and CDR2 from the germline V gene are LGHNA and YNFKEQ. V was shortened by 0 bases and J by 2 bases, with 14 bases between the two germline ends.

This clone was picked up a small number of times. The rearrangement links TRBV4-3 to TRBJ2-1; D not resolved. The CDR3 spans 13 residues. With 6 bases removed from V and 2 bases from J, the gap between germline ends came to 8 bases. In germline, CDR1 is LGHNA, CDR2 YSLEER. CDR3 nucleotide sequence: TGCGCCAGCAGTACAGAAACCTACAATGAGCAGTTCTTC. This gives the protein CASSTETYNEQFF.

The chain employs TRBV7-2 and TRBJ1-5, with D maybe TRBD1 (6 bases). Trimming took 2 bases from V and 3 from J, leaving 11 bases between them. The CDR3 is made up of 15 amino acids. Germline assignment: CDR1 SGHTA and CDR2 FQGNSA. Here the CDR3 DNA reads TGTGCCAGCAGCTTATCTGGACAGTACAATCAGCCCCAGCATTTT. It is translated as CASSLSGQYNQPQHF.